The sequence of this TCR beta chain was determined in a study of Ad26.COV2.S vaccination and SARS-CoV-2 variants. As for treatment: approximately 18 received Ad26.COV2.S at low or high dose, single or two shots; 5 received placebo; per-sample allocation not given. At day 63 after the first vaccine or placebo injection, samples were drawn. Clones were read by immunoSEQ multiplex PCR, and TCRdb kept only the in-frame ones, dropping some. The sample gives approximately 420,000 clones, approximately 86% of which show up once; roughly 3.2% is in the top ten. V lost 2 bases and J lost 6, with 16 bases in between. The CDR3 is made up of 16 amino acids. CDR1 and CDR2 (germline): SGHAT, FQDESV (reference sequence).

The V call is TRBV11-1, the J call TRBJ2-2, with unresolved D. The material sequenced was peripheral blood, taken in a trial of Ad26.COV2.S vaccine versus placebo. The TCR originated in a person aged 18-60 years who received the Ad26.COV2.S COVID-19 vaccine or a placebo. The DNA for the CDR3 is TGTGCCAGCAGCTTATCCATCTCTGGCACCGCCGGGGAGCTGTTTTTT. This sequence encodes CASSLSISGTAGELFF.